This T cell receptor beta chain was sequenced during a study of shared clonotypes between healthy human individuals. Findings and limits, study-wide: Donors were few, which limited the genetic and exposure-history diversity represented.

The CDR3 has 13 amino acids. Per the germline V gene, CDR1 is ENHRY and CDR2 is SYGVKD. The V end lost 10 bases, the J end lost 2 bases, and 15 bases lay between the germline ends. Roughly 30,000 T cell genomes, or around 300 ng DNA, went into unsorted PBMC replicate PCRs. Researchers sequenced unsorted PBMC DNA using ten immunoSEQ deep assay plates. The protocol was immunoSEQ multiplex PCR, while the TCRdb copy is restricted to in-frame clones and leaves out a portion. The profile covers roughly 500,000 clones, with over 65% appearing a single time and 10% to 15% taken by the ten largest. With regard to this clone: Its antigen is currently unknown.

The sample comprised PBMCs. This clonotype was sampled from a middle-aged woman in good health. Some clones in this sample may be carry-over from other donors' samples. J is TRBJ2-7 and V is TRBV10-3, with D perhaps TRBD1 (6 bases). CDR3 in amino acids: CASRTQGPYEQYF. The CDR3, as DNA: TGTGCCAGCCGAACCCAGGGGCCCTACGAGCAGTACTTC.